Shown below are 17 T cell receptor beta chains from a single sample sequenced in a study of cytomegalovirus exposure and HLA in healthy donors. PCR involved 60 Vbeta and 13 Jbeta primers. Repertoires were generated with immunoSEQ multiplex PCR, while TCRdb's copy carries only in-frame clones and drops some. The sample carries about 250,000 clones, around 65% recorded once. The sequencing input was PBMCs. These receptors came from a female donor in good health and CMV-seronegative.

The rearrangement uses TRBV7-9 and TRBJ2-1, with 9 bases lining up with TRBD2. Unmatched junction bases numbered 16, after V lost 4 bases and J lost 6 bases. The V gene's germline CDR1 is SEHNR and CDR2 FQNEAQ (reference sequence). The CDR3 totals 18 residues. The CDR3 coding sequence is TGTGCCAGCAGCTCCGCACCTGTTAGCGGGAGAGGATCCAATGAGCAGTTCTTC. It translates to CASSSAPVSGRGSNEQFF.

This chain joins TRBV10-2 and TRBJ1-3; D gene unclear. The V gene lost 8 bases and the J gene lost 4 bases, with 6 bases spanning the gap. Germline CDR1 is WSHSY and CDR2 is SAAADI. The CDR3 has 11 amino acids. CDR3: CASGGGNTIYF. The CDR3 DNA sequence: TGCGCCAGCGGCGGGGGAAACACCATATATTTT.

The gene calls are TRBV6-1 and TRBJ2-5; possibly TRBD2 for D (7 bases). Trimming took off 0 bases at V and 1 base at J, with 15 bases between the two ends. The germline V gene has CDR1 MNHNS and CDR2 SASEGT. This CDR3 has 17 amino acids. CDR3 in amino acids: CASSEAGGARLQETQYF. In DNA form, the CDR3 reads TGTGCCAGCAGTGAAGCAGGGGGGGCAAGACTCCAAGAGACCCAGTACTTC.

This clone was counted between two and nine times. The CDR3 reads CASSLVAGGYEQYF. The CDR3 DNA reads as TGTGCCAGCAGCTTGGTAGCAGGGGGCTACGAGCAGTACTTC. V usage is TRBV5-5 and J usage is TRBJ2-7; 7 bases line up with TRBD1. This CDR3 region has 14 residues. Germline values: CDR1 SGHKS, CDR2 YYEKEE (reference sequence). J was trimmed by 3 bases and V by 0 bases; bases with no gene match: 3.

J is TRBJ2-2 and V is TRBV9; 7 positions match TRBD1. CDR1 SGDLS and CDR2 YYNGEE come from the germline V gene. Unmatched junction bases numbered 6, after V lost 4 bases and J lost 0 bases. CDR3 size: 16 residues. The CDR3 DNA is TGTGCCAGCAGCATAGACAGGGCCGCGAACACCGGGGAGCTGTTTTTT. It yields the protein CASSIDRAANTGELFF.

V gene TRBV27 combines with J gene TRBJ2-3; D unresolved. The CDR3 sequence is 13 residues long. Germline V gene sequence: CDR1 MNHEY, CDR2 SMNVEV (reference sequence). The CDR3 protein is CAIRSPPSDTQYF. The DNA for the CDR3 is TGTGCTATCAGATCCCCACCGTCAGATACGCAGTATTTT.

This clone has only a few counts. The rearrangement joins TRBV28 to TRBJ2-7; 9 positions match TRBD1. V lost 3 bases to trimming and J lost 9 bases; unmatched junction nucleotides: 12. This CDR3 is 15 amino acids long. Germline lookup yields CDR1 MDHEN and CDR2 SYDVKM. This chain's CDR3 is CASSFGPGTGILQYF. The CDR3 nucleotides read TGTGCCAGCAGTTTTGGGCCCGGGACAGGGATCCTGCAGTACTTC.

Written as DNA, the CDR3 is TGTGCCAGCAGCCCCACAGGGACCGAGGGCTACACCTTC. Protein: CASSPTGTEGYTF. This chain links TRBV5-6 with TRBJ1-2, with TRBD1 as a possible D gene (6 bases). The CDR3 is 13 amino acids. V was cut by 4 bases and J by 8 bases, with 15 bases left in between. The germline V gene has CDR1 SGHDT and CDR2 YYEEEE. The whole variable domain, filled in from reference TRBV5-6 and TRBJ1-2, reads DAGVTQSPTHLIKTRGQQVTLRCSPKSGHDTVSWYQQALGQGPQFIFQYYEEEERQRGNFPDRFSGHQFPNYSSELNVNALLLGDSALYLCASSPTGTEGYTFGSGTRLTVV.

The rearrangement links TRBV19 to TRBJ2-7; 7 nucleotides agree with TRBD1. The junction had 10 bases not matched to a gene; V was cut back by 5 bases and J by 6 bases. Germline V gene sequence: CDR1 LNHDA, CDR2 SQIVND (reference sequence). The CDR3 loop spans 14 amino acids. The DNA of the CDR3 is TGTGCCAGTAGTGAGACAGGGTTTCTTGGCGAGCAGTACTTC. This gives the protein CASSETGFLGEQYF.

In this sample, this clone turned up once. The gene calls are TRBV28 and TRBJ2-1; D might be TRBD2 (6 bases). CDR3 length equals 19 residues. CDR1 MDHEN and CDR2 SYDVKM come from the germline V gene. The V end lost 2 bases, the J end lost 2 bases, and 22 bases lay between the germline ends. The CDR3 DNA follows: TGTGCCAGCAGTTTAGGGTTAGCGGCACTCCGACGGGCCTACAATGAGCAGTTCTTC. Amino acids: CASSLGLAALRRAYNEQFF.

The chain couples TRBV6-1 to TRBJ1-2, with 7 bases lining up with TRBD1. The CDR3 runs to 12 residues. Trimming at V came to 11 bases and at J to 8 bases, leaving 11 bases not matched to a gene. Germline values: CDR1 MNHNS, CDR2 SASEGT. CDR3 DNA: TGTGCCGGGGGAACAGGGGTAAAAGGCTACACCTTC. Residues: CAGGTGVKGYTF.

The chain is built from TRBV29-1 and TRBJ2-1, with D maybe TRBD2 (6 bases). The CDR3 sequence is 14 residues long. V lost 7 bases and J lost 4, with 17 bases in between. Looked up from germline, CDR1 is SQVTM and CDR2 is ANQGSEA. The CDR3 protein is CSARPRSGYNEQFF. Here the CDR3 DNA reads TGCAGCGCCCGCCCCAGGAGCGGGTACAATGAGCAGTTCTTC.

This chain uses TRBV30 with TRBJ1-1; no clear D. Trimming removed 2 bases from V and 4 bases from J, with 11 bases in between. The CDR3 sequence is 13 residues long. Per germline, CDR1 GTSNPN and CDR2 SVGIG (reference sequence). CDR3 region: CAWSQLLATEAFF. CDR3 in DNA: TGTGCCTGGAGTCAACTGCTAGCCACTGAAGCTTTCTTT.

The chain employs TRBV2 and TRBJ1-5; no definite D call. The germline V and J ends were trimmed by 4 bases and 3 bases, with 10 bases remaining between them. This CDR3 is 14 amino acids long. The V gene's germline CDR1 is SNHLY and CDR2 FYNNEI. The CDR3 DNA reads TGTGCCAGCAGTGGAGCCAGTTCCAATCAGCCCCAGCATTTT. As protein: CASSGASSNQPQHF.

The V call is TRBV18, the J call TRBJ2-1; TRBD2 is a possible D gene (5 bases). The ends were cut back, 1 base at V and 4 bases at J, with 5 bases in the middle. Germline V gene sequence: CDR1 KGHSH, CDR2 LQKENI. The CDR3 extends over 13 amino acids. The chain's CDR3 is CASSPLAYNEQFF. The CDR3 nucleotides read TGTGCCAGCTCACCACTAGCGTACAATGAGCAGTTCTTC.

The CDR3 nucleotides are TGTGCCAGTAGTTTGACAGGGCTTGGCGAAAAACTGTTTTTT. Translation gives CASSLTGLGEKLFF. The chain recombines TRBV19 with TRBJ1-4; 7 positions match TRBD1. The CDR3 contains 14 residues. J lost 8 bases, V lost 5 bases, and 8 bases had no gene match. Germline V lookup: CDR1 LNHDA, CDR2 SQIVND (reference sequence). The full variable domain, its missing parts supplied by reference TRBV19 and TRBJ1-4, is DGGITQSPKYLFRKEGQNVTLSCEQNLNHDAMYWYRQDPGQGLRLIYYSQIVNDFQKGDIAEGYSVSREKKESFPLTVTSAQKNPTAFYLCASSLTGLGEKLFFGSGTQLSVL.

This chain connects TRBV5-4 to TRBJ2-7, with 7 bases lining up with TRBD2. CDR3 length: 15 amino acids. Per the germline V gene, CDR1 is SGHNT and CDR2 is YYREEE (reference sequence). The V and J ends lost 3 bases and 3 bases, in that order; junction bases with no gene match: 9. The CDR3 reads CASSSGLDLLYEQYF. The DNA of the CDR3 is TGTGCCAGCAGCTCTGGACTAGATCTTCTCTACGAGCAGTACTTC.